A selection of T cell receptor beta chains follows, all from one sample in a study of T cell responses to AZD1222 COVID-19 vaccine. The protocol was immunoSEQ multiplex PCR, while the TCRdb copy is restricted to in-frame clones and leaves out a portion. The table lists some 83,000 clones, 70% to 90% of them singletons. The sequencing used peripheral blood, collected on day 0 of AZD1222 vaccination. Receptor source: an adult in good health. Both conserved end residues are part of each CDR3. Each record gives: V gene, D gene, clone size, CDR3 length, J gene, CDR3 protein, CDR3 DNA. The D gene is left open where the match is weak. Only some rows state a clone size, as once, few, many or a class for expanded clones.

TRBV25-1,.,.,13,TRBJ1-3,CASSGGVGNTIYF,TGTGCCAGCAGTGGCGGGGTAGGAAACACCATATATTTT
TRBV19,TRBD1,.,11,TRBJ1-2,CARTGAGGYTF,TGTGCCAGAACAGGGGCCGGTGGCTACACCTTC
TRBV27,.,.,15,TRBJ1-2,CASRDRPGKNYGYTF,TGTGCCAGCCGAGACAGGCCTGGTAAAAACTATGGCTACACCTTC
TRBV28,.,.,14,TRBJ2-7,CASSFRQGGSEQYF,TGTGCCAGCAGTTTTCGACAGGGAGGCTCCGAGCAGTACTTC
TRBV5-1,TRBD1,.,17,TRBJ1-1,CASRRKQGTTMNTEAFF,TGCGCCAGCAGGAGAAAACAGGGGACGACCATGAACACTGAAGCTTTCTTT
TRBV3-1/TRBV3-2,.,.,14,TRBJ1-2,CASSQSGGSYGYTF,TGTGCCAGCAGCCAATCCGGTGGGAGCTATGGCTACACCTTC
TRBV18,.,.,14,TRBJ1-1,CASSPPFGSTEAFF,TGTGCCAGCTCACCACCGTTTGGGAGCACTGAAGCTTTCTTT
TRBV10-3,.,.,15,TRBJ2-2,CAISGQMGNGGELFF,TGTGCCATCAGTGGACAGATGGGTAATGGCGGGGAGCTGTTTTTT
TRBV19,.,.,13,TRBJ1-1,CASMYSLNTEAFF,TGTGCCAGTATGTACTCACTAAACACTGAAGCTTTCTTT
TRBV7-9,TRBD1,.,15,TRBJ1-1,CASSPGQGYVTEAFF,TGTGCCAGCAGCCCGGGACAGGGGTATGTCACTGAAGCTTTCTTT
TRBV6-5,.,.,15,TRBJ1-1,CASSYRGRLNTEAFF,TGTGCCAGCAGTTACAGGGGCCGATTGAACACTGAAGCTTTCTTT
TRBV9,.,.,16,TRBJ2-1,CASSAASDRRGNEQFF,TGTGCCAGCAGCGCAGCCTCGGACAGGCGGGGGAATGAGCAGTTCTTC
TRBV3-1/TRBV3-2,TRBD1,.,15,TRBJ1-2,CASSQATGRDYGYTF,TGTGCCAGCAGCCAAGCGACAGGGAGGGACTATGGCTACACCTTC
TRBV18,.,.,13,TRBJ2-3,CASSPGGTDTQYF,TGTGCCAGCTCACCAGGTGGCACAGATACGCAGTATTTT
TRBV19,.,.,12,TRBJ1-4,CASSIGGAEWLF,TGTGCCAGTAGTATTGGGGGCGCCGAATGGCTTTTT
TRBV7-9,TRBD2,few,15,TRBJ2-3,CASSSSGGRTDTQYF,TGTGCCAGCAGCTCTAGCGGGGGACGCACAGATACGCAGTATTTT
TRBV27,.,.,13,TRBJ2-1,CASSFGVYNEQFF,TGTGCCAGCAGTTTCGGCGTTTACAATGAGCAGTTCTTC
TRBV4-2,TRBD1,.,17,TRBJ2-2,CASSQVSGTGVAGELFF,TGTGCCAGCAGCCAAGTTTCAGGGACAGGGGTTGCCGGGGAGCTGTTTTTT
TRBV27,.,few,14,TRBJ1-2,CASSSPLSGHGYTF,TGTGCCAGCAGTTCCCCCCTCTCCGGGCATGGCTACACCTTC
TRBV5-5,.,.,12,TRBJ2-4,CASSLAKNIQYF,TGTGCCAGCAGCTTGGCTAAAAACATTCAGTACTTC
TRBV6-5,TRBD2,.,15,TRBJ2-7,CASSSERGASYEQYF,TGTGCCAGCAGTTCGGAGCGGGGGGCCTCCTACGAGCAGTACTTC
TRBV5-5,.,.,12,TRBJ1-6,CASSLMNPPLHF,TGTGCCAGCAGCTTAATGAATCCACCCCTCCACTTT
TRBV11-3,.,.,16,TRBJ2-1,CASSPLRGGPFDEQFF,TGTGCCAGCAGCCCCTTAAGGGGGGGGCCCTTCGATGAGCAGTTCTTC
TRBV25-1,.,.,13,TRBJ1-2,CASSVRGGYGYTF,TGTGCCAGCAGTGTCCGGGGGGGCTATGGCTACACCTTC
TRBV24-1,.,.,14,TRBJ2-1,CATSEPGAYNEQFF,TGTGCCACCAGTGAGCCAGGGGCCTACAATGAGCAGTTCTTC
TRBV30,.,.,17,TRBJ1-6,CAWTGLRDSSYNSPLHF,TGTGCCTGGACGGGACTGCGAGACAGCTCCTATAATTCACCCCTCCACTTT
TRBV30,.,.,14,TRBJ1-4,CAWSVLGEGEKLFF,TGTGCCTGGAGTGTACTTGGGGAGGGTGAAAAACTGTTTTTT
TRBV5-1,.,.,13,TRBJ2-3,CASSLVYSDTQYF,TGCGCCAGCAGCTTGGTTTATTCAGATACGCAGTATTTT
TRBV4-3,TRBD1,.,15,TRBJ1-2,CASSYGTGGNYGYTF,TGCGCCAGCAGCTACGGGACAGGGGGAAACTATGGCTACACCTTC
TRBV7-3,.,.,13,TRBJ2-5,CASSLTAGETQYF,TGTGCCAGCAGCTTAACGGCGGGCGAGACCCAGTACTTC
TRBV6-5,.,.,15,TRBJ2-1,CASTKLGGLGHEQFF,TGTGCCAGCACCAAGCTCGGGGGCTTGGGCCATGAGCAGTTCTTC
TRBV20-1,.,.,11,TRBJ1-1,CSVSTNTEAFF,TGCAGTGTTTCCACGAACACTGAAGCTTTCTTT
TRBV5-1,.,few,14,TRBJ2-7,CASSSLEGDNEQYF,TGCGCCAGCAGCTCCCTCGAAGGGGACAACGAGCAGTACTTC
TRBV10-3,.,.,13,TRBJ1-2,CAISKYMGYGYTF,TGTGCCATCAGTAAGTACATGGGGTATGGCTACACCTTC
TRBV11-2,.,few,13,TRBJ1-1,CASSLELNTEAFF,TGTGCCAGCAGCTTAGAATTGAACACTGAAGCTTTCTTT
TRBV10-3,.,.,11,TRBJ1-2,CAIMGDYGYTF,TGTGCCATCATGGGAGACTATGGCTACACCTTC
TRBV7-9,.,.,13,TRBJ2-7,CASSFVGSYEQYF,TGTGCCAGCAGCTTTGTCGGCTCCTACGAGCAGTACTTC
TRBV27,.,.,14,TRBJ2-2,CASSLWPPTGELFF,TGTGCCAGCAGTTTATGGCCCCCCACCGGGGAGCTGTTTTTT
TRBV7-2,.,.,17,TRBJ2-3,CASSPRGTTHSTDTQYF,TGTGCCAGCAGCCCAAGAGGGACAACCCACAGCACAGATACGCAGTATTTT
TRBV19,.,once,14,TRBJ1-6,CASLGPGRNSPLHF,TGTGCCAGTCTAGGGCCGGGGCGTAATTCACCCCTCCACTTT
TRBV19,.,.,14,TRBJ1-1,CASSIIQAGAEAFF,TGTGCCAGTAGTATAATACAGGCCGGCGCTGAAGCTTTCTTT
TRBV19,TRBD1,once,16,TRBJ2-7,CASSLRRDSLSYEQYF,TGTGCCAGTAGCCTAAGACGGGACAGCCTCTCCTACGAGCAGTACTTC
TRBV19,.,once,14,TRBJ1-3,CASSIWGGGNTIYF,TGTGCCAGTAGTATCTGGGGCGGCGGAAACACCATATATTTT
TRBV3-1/TRBV3-2,TRBD1,.,13,TRBJ2-5,CASSQPGQTSQYF,TGTGCCAGCAGCCAACCGGGACAGACTTCACAGTACTTC
TRBV13,.,.,16,TRBJ1-5,CASSPRTASGDQPQHF,TGTGCCAGCAGCCCTCGGACCGCATCAGGGGATCAGCCCCAGCATTTT
TRBV30,.,.,13,TRBJ1-5,CAWSGTGIQPQHF,TGTGCCTGGAGTGGCACAGGGATTCAGCCCCAGCATTTT
TRBV7-8,TRBD2,.,15,TRBJ2-7,CASSLVGGGAEEQYF,TGTGCCAGCAGCTTAGTGGGCGGGGGGGCCGAAGAGCAGTACTTC
TRBV7-9,.,.,14,TRBJ2-5,CASSGSGLGETQYF,TGTGCCAGCAGCGGCTCGGGGTTGGGGGAGACCCAGTACTTC
TRBV4-2,.,.,14,TRBJ1-6,CASSRQADNSPLHF,TGTGCCAGCAGCCGACAGGCGGATAATTCACCCCTCCACTTT
TRBV30,.,.,13,TRBJ1-2,CAWSVEGAYGYTF,TGTGCCTGGAGTGTAGAGGGAGCCTATGGCTACACCTTC
TRBV5-1,.,.,15,TRBJ2-3,CASTLAVGSGDTQYF,TGCGCCAGCACTCTGGCGGTGGGGTCGGGAGATACGCAGTATTTT
TRBV5-6,TRBD1,.,16,TRBJ2-1,CASSPPGQISYNEQFF,TGTGCCAGCAGCCCCCCGGGACAGATCTCCTACAATGAGCAGTTCTTC
TRBV28,TRBD1,.,13,TRBJ1-2,CASSLDRDYGYTF,TGTGCCAGCAGTTTAGACAGGGACTATGGCTACACCTTC
TRBV30,.,.,15,TRBJ1-5,CAWGGRVHSNQPQHF,TGTGCCTGGGGCGGACGCGTCCATAGCAATCAGCCCCAGCATTTT
TRBV5-4,.,.,15,TRBJ1-6,CASSLGTQILSPLHF,TGTGCCAGCAGCTTGGGTACCCAAATCCTTTCACCCCTCCACTTT
TRBV5-4,TRBD2,.,16,TRBJ2-1,CASSLGARGDYNEQFF,TGTGCCAGCAGCTTGGGTGCGCGGGGGGATTACAATGAGCAGTTCTTC
TRBV5-4,.,once,15,TRBJ2-5,CASSFEARRQETQYF,TGTGCCAGCAGCTTTGAGGCCAGGAGGCAAGAGACCCAGTACTTC
TRBV7-2,TRBD1,.,14,TRBJ2-5,CASSLSTGAETQYF,TGTGCCAGCAGCCTCTCGACAGGGGCCGAGACCCAGTACTTC
TRBV5-1,.,.,15,TRBJ2-7,CASSAAGTVTYEQYF,TGCGCCAGCAGCGCGGCCGGGACGGTGACCTACGAGCAGTACTTC
TRBV5-5,.,.,12,TRBJ1-2,CASGSPNYGYTF,TGTGCCAGCGGAAGTCCTAACTATGGCTACACCTTC